This record looks at one T cell receptor (beta chain) sequence and its context. Its antigen is unknown. No quality values exist for individual bases; no much larger clone is one base distant. The sample belongs to a study of memory B cells and T cells in multiple sclerosis (dated by TCRdb to 2017 to 2018). Regarding the study in general: The study compared TCR beta repertoires of autoproliferating peripheral T cells with brain lesion-infiltrating T cells in multiple sclerosis patients. A couple of multiple sclerosis patients, for whom either brain lesions at autopsy or brain-infiltrating cells from biopsy were available, were included in TCR sequencing. What the work shows at the level of the full study, not this receptor alone: Clone-set sizes varied between compartments, which affected the numbers of shared clonotypes and made normalization necessary.

Before use, PBMCs were isolated by Ficoll density gradient centrifugation and cryopreserved. The germline V gene supplies CDR1 MNHNS and CDR2 SASEGT. Germline trimming: 6 bases from V, 2 bases from J; junction bases outside gene matches: 7. The CDR3 runs 15 residues from the cysteine to the phenylalanine. The sequence is cut down to CDR3 DNA, 45 bases in frame from base 1. The immunoSEQ Platform was used to amplify TCRbeta CDR3 regions from extracted genomic DNA. The immunoSEQ assay combined multiplex PCR with high-throughput sequencing and a vendor bioinformatics pipeline. As for how the authors treated the data: After discarding non-productive sequences and any CDR3s under 4 amino acids in length, clonotype frequencies were recalculated for each sample. In immunoSEQ Analyzer 2.0, shared clonotypes were identified as those with identical CDR3 amino acid, V gene and J gene sequences. To normalize repertoire overlap, the number of shared clonotypes was divided by the product of the two clone-set sizes and multiplied by 1000 to give arbitrary units. TCRdb mirrors the immuneACCESS table, restricted to in-frame sequences. Some clones are absent from its copies; in checked studies, under half trace to an unresolved V gene, and the reason for the others is unknown. V and J calls and clone size come straight from that table; D and trimming were deduced from the DNA. This sample gives 13,000 to 15,000 clones in total; about 70% of them show up just once. Around 2.5% of the sample is taken by the ten largest.

The sequence was collected from a human donor with multiple sclerosis. Sequencing used memory (CD45RO+) CD4+ T cells from blood. The meaning of the sample's cell subset or site label: CD45RO+ memory T cells sorted from peripheral blood. The chain links TRBV6-1 with TRBJ2-1, and TRBD2 aligns with 7 junction nucleotides. The CDR3 loop reads CASSTMGTTYNEQFF. The nucleotide sequence is given as TGTGCCAGCAGCACGATGGGGACTACCTACAATGAGCAGTTCTTC.